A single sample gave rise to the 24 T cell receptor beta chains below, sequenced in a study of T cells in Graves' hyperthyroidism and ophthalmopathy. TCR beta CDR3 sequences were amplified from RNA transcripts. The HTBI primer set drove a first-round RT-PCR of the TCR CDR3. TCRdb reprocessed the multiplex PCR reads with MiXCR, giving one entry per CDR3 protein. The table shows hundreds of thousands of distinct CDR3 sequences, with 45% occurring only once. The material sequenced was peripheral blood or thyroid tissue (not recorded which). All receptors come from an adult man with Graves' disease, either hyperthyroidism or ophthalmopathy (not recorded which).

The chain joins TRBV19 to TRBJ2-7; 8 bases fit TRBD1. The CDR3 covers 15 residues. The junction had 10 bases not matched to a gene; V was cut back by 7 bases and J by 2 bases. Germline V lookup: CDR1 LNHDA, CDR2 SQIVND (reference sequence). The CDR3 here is CASTRRQDRAYEQYF. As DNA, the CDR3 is TGTGCCAGTACCCGACGGCAGGACAGGGCCTACGAGCAGTACTTC.

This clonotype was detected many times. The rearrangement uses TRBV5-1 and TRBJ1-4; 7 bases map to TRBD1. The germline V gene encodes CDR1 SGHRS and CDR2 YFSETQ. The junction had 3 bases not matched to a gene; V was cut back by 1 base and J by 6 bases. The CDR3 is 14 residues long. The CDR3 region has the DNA TGCGCCAGCAGCTTGACCGACAGGGATGAAAAACTGTTTTTT. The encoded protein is CASSLTDRDEKLFF. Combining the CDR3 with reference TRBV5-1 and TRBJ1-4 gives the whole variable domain KAGVTQTPRYLIKTRGQQVTLSCSPISGHRSVSWYQQTPGQGLQFLFEYFSETQRNKGNFPGRFSGRQFSNSRSEMNVSTLELGDSALYLCASSLTDRDEKLFFGSGTQLSVL.

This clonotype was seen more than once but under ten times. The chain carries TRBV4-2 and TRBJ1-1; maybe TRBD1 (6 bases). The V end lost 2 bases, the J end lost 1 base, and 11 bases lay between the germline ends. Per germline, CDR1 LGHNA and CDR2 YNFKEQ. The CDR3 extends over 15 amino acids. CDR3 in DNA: TGTGCCAGCAGCCAAACCCGGACAGCGAACACTGAAGCTTTCTTT. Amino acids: CASSQTRTANTEAFF.

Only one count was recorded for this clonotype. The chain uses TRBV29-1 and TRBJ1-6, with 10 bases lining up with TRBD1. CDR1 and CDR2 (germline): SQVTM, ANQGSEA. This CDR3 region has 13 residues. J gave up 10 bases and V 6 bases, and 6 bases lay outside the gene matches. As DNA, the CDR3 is TGCAGCGTATTGGGACAGGGGTGGTCACCCCTCCACTTT. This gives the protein CSVLGQGWSPLHF.

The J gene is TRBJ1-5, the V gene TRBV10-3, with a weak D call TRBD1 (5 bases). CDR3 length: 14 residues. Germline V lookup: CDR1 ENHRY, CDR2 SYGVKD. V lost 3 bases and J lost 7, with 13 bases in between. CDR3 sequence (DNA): TGTGCCATCAGTGACAGGGTAGTAGAGCAGCCCCAGCATTTT. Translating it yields CAISDRVVEQPQHF.

The CDR3 is CSARDGMGVTEAFF. CDR3 bases: TGCAGTGCTAGAGATGGGATGGGGGTTACTGAAGCTTTCTTT. The chain couples TRBV20-1 to TRBJ1-1; weak D call: TRBD1 (5 bases). The CDR3 spans 14 residues. V lost 0 bases and J lost 5, with 13 bases in between. Germline CDR1 DFQATT, CDR2 SNEGSKA (reference sequence).

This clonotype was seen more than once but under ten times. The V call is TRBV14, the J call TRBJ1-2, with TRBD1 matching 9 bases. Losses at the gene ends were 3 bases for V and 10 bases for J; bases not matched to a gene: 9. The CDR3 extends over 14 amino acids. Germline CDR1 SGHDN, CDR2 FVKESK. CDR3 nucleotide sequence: TGTGCCAGCAGCCAGCCGGGACAGGGAGAACTCTACACCTTC. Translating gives CASSQPGQGELYTF. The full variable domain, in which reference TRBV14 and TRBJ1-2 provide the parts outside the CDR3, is EAGVTQFPSHSVIEKGQTVTLRCDPISGHDNLYWYRRVMGKEIKFLLHFVKESKQDESGMPNNRFLAERTGGTYSTLKVQPAELEDSGVYFCASSQPGQGELYTFGSGTRLTVV.

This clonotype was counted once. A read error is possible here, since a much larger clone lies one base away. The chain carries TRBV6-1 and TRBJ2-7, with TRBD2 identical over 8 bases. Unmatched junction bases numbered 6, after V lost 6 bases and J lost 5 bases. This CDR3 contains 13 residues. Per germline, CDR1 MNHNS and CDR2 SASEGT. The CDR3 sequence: CASSISGADEQYF. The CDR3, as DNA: TGTGCCAGCAGCATTAGCGGGGCCGACGAGCAGTACTTC.

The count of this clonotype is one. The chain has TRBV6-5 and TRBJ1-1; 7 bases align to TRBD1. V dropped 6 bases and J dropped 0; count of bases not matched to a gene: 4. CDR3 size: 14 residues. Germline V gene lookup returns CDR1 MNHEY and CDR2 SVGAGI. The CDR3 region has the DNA TGTGCCAGCAGACAGGGGATCTTGAACACTGAAGCTTTCTTT. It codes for CASRQGILNTEAFF.

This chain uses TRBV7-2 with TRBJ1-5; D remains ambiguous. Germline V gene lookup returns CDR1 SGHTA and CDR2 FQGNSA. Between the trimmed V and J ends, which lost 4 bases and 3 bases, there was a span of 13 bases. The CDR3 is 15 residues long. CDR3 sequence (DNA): TGTGCCAGCAGCTCGGCGGGTGACTTCAATCAGCCCCAGCATTTT. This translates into CASSSAGDFNQPQHF. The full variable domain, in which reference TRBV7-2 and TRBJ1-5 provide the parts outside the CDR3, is GAGVSQSPSNKVTEKGKDVELRCDPISGHTALYWYRQSLGQGLEFLIYFQGNSAPDKSGLPSDRFSAERTGGSVSTLTIQRTQQEDSAVYLCASSSAGDFNQPQHFGDGTRLSIL.

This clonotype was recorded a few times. CDR3 sequence (DNA): TGCGCCAGCACACGAGGACTAGCGGGAAACCCGACCTACGAGCAGTACTTC. Its protein product is CASTRGLAGNPTYEQYF. The gene calls are TRBV10-2 and TRBJ2-7, with 12 bases identical to TRBD2. V lost 7 bases, J lost 2 bases, and 12 bases stayed unmatched. Germline V gene data show CDR1 as WSHSY and CDR2 as SAAADI. The CDR3 runs to 17 residues.

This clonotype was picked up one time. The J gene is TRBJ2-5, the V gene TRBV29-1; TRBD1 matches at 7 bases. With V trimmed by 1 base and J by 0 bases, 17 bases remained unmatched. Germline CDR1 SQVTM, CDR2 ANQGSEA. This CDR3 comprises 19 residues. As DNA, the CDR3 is TGCAGCGTTGAAGCCCCACCCGGGCGGGTCAGGGGGTACCAAGAGACCCAGTACTTC. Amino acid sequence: CSVEAPPGRVRGYQETQYF.

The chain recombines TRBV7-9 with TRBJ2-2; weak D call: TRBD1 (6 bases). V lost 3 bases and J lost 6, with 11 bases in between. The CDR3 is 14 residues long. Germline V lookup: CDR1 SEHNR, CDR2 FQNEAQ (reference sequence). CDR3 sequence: CASSLVQGSGELFF. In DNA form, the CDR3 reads TGTGCCAGCAGCTTGGTCCAGGGGTCCGGGGAGCTGTTTTTT.

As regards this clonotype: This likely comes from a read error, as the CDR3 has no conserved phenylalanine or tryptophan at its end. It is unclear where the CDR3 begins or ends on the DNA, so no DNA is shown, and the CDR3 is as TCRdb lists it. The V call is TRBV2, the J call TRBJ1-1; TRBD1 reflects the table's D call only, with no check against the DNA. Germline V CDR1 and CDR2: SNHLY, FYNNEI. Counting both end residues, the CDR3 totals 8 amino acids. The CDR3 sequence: CASSATAS.

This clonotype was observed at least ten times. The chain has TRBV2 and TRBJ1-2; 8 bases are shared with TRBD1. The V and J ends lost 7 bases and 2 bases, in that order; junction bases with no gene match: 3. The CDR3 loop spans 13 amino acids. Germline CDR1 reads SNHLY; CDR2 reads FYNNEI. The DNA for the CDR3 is TGTGCCAGCAAAAACAGGGGGAACTATGGCTACACCTTC. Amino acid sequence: CASKNRGNYGYTF.

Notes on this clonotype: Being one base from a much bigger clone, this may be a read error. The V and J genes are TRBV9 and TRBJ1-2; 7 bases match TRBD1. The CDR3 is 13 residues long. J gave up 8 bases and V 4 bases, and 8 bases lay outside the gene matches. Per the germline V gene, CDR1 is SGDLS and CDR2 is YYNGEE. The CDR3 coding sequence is TGTGCCAGCAGCTCGAACAGGGGTGGAGGCTACACCTTC. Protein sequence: CASSSNRGGGYTF.

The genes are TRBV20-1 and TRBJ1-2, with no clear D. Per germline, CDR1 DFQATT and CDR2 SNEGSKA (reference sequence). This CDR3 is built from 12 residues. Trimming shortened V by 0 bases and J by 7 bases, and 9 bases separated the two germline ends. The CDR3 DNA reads TGCAGTGCTAGAGATGGCCGCACTGGCTACACCTTC. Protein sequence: CSARDGRTGYTF.

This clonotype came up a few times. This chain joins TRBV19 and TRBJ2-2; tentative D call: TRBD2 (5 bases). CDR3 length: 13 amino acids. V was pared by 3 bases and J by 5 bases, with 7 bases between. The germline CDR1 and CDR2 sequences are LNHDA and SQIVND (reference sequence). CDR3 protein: CASSIPGTGELFF. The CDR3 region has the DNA TGTGCCAGTAGTATCCCGGGGACCGGGGAGCTGTTTTTT.

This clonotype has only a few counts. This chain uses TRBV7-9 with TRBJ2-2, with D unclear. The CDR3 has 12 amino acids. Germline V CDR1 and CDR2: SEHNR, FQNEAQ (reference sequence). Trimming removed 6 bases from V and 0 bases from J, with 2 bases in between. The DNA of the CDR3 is TGTGCCAGCAGAGCGAACACCGGGGAGCTGTTTTTT. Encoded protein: CASRANTGELFF.

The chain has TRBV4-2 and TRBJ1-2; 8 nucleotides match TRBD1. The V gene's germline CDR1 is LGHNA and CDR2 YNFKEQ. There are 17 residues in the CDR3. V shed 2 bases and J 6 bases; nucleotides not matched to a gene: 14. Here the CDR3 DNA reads TGTGCCAGCAGCCAACCCTCAACGGGGCAGGGGGCAGATGGCTACACCTTC. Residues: CASSQPSTGQGADGYTF.

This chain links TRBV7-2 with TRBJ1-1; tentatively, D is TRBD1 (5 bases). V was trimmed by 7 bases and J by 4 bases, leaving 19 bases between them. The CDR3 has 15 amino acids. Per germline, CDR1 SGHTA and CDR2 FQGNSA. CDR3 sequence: CASTQSGLWSTEAFF. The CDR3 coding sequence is TGTGCCAGCACACAATCAGGGTTGTGGAGCACTGAAGCTTTCTTT.

The CDR3 bases are TGTGCCACCAGTCCCCGGGACACTGACCAGCCCCAGCATTTT. Translating gives CATSPRDTDQPQHF. The rearrangement uses TRBV15 and TRBJ1-5; TRBD1 might be the D (6 bases). The CDR3 runs to 14 residues. The germline V gene encodes CDR1 LNHNV and CDR2 YYDKDF (reference sequence). V lost 6 bases to trimming and J lost 7 bases, with 16 bases between them.

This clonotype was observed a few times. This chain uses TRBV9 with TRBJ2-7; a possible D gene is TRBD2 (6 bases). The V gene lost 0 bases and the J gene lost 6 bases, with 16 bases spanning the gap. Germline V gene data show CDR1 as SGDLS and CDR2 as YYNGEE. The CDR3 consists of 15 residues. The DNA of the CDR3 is TGTGCCAGCAGCGTAGATCCTAGCGCGGCGAGCGAGCAGTACTTC. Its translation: CASSVDPSAASEQYF.

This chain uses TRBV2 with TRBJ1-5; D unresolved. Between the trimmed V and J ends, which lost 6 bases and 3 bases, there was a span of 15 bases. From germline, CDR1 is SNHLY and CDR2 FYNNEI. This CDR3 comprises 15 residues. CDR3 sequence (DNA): TGTGCCAGCAGCTTAGTTACGGGGAACAATCAGCCCCAGCATTTT. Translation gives CASSLVTGNNQPQHF.